This T cell receptor beta chain came from a study of monozygotic twins with cystic fibrosis (dated by TCRdb to 2020 to 2023). In the study overall: Barcoded libraries were made from about 2.7 micrograms of fragmented DNA using approximately 15 PCR cycles. TCR beta repertoires were compared within and between 16 monozygotic twin pairs with cystic fibrosis so that genetic influence on V and J gene usage could be assessed. Made up mostly of children and adolescents, the cohort included ten female and six male twin pairs ranging in age from about 2.0 to 36.4 years, with a median of roughly 9.1 years. Twins were ranked among roughly 970 cohort participants for weight-for-height and FEVPerc (FEV1 disease centile) at the day of blood sampling. Data for three of the twin pairs had been reported previously in another context.

Following the manufacturer's instructions, TCR beta CDR3 regions were amplified by multiplex PCR with the immunoSEQ immune profiling system. An Illumina NextSeq system was used for sequencing. The study's processing was this. The immunoSEQ Analyzer platform handled processing of the sequence data, and clonality was calculated by taking the square root of Simpson's index of productive rearrangements. Similarity in V and J usage was quantified by Jensen-Shannon distance, and CDR3 generation probabilities were calculated with OLGA. Shared CDR3 sequences were searched in the immuneACCESS database (August 2020) and in VDJdb (December 2020). The clones in this table, taken by TCRdb from immuneACCESS, are in-frame only. Not every clone is retained; where verified, under half of the shortfall comes from an unresolved V gene, and the cause of the rest is unknown. V, J and clone size are taken as reported in that table, and D and trimming were inferred from the DNA itself. The sample includes over 25,000 clones, with around 96% observed a single time. The top ten clones comprise approximately 3% of the sample.

About this clone: Its antigen specificity is not known. The record has no base qualities; no much larger clone is one base away.

The twin pairs came from the European Cystic Fibrosis Twin and Sibling Study Cohort, which recruited patients from 150 or so CF clinics across 14 European countries. Zygosity and CFTR genotype were verified in-house, and zygosity was tested by multiplex PCR of nine short tandem repeat loci. Each twin gave a peripheral blood sample, and clinical parameters were documented on that same day of blood sampling. Genomic DNA was isolated from peripheral blood cells with phenol/chloroform and kept in TE buffer at 4 degrees C. Results the study describes overall, beyond this receptor: Nucleotide-identical clonotype sharing was significantly higher within monozygotic CF twin pairs than between unrelated CF individuals (P = 0.000026, Mann-Whitney). Only a small cohort was studied, and no association of shared CDR3 numbers with age, concordance or disease severity was found. Simpson clonality was generally low (median 0.0095), which suggests a naive-dominated repertoire, and clonality was higher in the most severely affected patients. V gene usage was most similar to the co-twin for 13 of 16 pairs, and J usage for 8 of 16 pairs, suggesting genetic constraints.

Sequenced sample: blood. This receptor was taken from a girl aged 2 to 9 with cystic fibrosis.

The CDR3 region has the sequence CASSWGQYNEQFF. The nucleotides read TGTGCCAGCAGTTGGGGACAGTACAATGAGCAGTTCTTC. The chain was built from TRBV28 and TRBJ2-1, and 7 bases in between align with TRBD1. The CDR3 goes from the cysteine to the phenylalanine over 13 residues. Kept here is only the CDR3 DNA, which spans 39 bases and is read in frame from base 1. Per the germline V gene, MDHEN is the CDR1 and SYDVKM is the CDR2. V is pruned by 4 bases and J by 4 bases, leaving 1 base of the junction without a gene match.